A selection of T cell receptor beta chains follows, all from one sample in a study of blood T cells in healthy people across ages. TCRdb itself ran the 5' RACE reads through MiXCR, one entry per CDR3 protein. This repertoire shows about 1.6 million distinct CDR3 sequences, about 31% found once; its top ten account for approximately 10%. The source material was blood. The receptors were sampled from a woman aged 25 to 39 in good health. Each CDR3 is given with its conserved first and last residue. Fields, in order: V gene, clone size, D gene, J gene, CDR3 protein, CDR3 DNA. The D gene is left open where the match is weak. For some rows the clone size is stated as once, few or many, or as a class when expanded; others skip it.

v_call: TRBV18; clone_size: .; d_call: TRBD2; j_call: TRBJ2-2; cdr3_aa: CASSPNSGGPFTGELFF; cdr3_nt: TGTGCCAGCTCCCCTAATAGCGGGGGCCCTTTCACCGGGGAGCTGTTTTTT
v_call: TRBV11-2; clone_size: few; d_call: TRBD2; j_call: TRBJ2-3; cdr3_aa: CASSLGGAGAPDTQYF; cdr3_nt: TGTGCCAGCAGTCTCGGTGGGGCGGGAGCCCCAGATACGCAGTATTTT
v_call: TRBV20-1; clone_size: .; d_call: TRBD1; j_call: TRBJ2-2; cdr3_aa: CSATRQGDTGELFF; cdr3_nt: TGCAGTGCTACTCGACAGGGGGACACCGGGGAGCTGTTTTTT
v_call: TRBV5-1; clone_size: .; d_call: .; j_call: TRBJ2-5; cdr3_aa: CASSLGDRAGQETQYF; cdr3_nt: TGCGCCAGCAGCTTGGGGGACAGAGCGGGCCAAGAGACCCAGTACTTC
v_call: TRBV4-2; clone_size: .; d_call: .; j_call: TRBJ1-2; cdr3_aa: CASSQGLSVDRGYTF; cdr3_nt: TGTGCCAGCAGCCAAGGACTAAGCGTCGATCGCGGCTACACCTTC
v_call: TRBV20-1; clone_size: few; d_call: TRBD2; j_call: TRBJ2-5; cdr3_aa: CSARPTGLAGGEQYF; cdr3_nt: TGCAGTGCTAGACCCACGGGACTAGCGGGAGGGGAGCAGTACTTC
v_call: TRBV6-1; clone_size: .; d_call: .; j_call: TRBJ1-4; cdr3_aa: CASRTPERTKLFF; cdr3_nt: TGTGCCAGCAGAACCCCGGAGAGGACTAAACTGTTTTTT
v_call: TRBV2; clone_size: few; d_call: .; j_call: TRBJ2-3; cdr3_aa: CASYSAHGQPSTDTQYF; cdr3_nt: TGTGCCAGCTATTCCGCCCACGGACAACCTAGCACAGATACGCAGTATTTT
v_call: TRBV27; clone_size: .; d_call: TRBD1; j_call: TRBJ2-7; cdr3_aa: CASSLRDRGYERYF; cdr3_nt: TGTGCCAGCAGTCTAAGGGACAGGGGCTACGAGCGGTACTTC
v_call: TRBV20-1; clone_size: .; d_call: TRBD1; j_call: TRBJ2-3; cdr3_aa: CSATVRDRGTDTQYF; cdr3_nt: TGCAGTGCTACAGTCCGGGACAGAGGAACAGATACGCAGTATTTT
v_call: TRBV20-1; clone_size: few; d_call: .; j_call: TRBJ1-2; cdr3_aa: CSAREVGSIGYGYTF; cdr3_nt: TGCAGTGCTAGAGAAGTGGGGTCAATAGGGTATGGCTACACCTTC
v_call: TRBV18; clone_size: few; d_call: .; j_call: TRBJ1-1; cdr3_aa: CASSPLGGSRTGEAFF; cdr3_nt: TGTGCCAGCTCACCACTTGGGGGCAGCCGAACAGGTGAAGCTTTCTTT
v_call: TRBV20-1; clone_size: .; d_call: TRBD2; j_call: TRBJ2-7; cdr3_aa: CSATFLTSDKNSYEQYF; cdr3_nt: TGCAGCGCTACGTTCCTGACTAGCGACAAAAACTCCTACGAGCAGTACTTC
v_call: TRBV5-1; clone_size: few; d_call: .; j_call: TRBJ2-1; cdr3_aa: CASSPENSYNEQFF; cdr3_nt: TGCGCCAGCAGCCCTGAGAACTCCTACAATGAGCAGTTCTTC
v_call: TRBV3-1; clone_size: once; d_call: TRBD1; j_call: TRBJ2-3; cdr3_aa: CASSQETGVQLFTDTQYF; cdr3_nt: TGTGCCAGCAGCCAAGAGACAGGGGTCCAACTTTTCACAGATACGCAGTATTTT
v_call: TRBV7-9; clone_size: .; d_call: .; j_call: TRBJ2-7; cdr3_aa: CASSLVSGIEQYF; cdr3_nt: TGTGCCAGCAGCTTAGTATCGGGGATCGAGCAGTACTTC
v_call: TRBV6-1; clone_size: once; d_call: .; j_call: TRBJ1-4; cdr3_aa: CASSLRELREKPFF; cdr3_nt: TGTGCCAGCAGTTTAAGGGAGTTAAGGGAAAAACCGTTTTTT
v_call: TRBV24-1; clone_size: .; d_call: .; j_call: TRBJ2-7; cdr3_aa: CAPVTDSSYEQYF; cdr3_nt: TGTGCCCCCGTGACGGACTCCTCCTACGAGCAGTACTTC
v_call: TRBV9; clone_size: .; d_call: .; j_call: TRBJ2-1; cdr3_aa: CASSVYGGNEQFF; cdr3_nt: TGTGCCAGCAGCGTATACGGCGGCAATGAGCAGTTCTTC
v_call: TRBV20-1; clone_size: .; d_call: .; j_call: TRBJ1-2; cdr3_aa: CSARDRHGYTF; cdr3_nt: TGCAGTGCTAGAGATCGCCATGGCTACACCTTC
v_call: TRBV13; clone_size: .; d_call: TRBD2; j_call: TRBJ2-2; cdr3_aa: CASSLVGLAGRSNTGELFF; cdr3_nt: TGTGCCAGCAGCTTAGTGGGACTAGCGGGAAGATCGAACACCGGGGAGCTGTTTTTT
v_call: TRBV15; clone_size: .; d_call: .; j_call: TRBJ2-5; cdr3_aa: CATSRGGESGTQYF; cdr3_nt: TGTGCCACCAGCAGAGGAGGGGAGAGCGGGACCCAGTACTTC
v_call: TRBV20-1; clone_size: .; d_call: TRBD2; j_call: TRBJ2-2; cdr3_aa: CSARETSGGSTGELFF; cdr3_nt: TGCAGTGCTAGAGAAACTAGCGGGGGCTCCACCGGGGAGCTGTTTTTT
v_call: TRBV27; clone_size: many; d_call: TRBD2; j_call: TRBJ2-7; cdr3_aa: CASRPGLAAYEQYF; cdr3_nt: TGCGCCAGCAGGCCGGGACTAGCGGCTTACGAGCAGTACTTC
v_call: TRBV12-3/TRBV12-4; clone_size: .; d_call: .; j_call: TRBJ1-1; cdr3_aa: CASSPPTENIEAFF; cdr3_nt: TGTGCCAGCAGTCCCCCAACGGAGAACATTGAAGCTTTCTTT
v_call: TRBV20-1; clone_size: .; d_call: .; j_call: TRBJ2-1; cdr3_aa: CSAIKGSSYNEQFF; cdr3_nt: TGCAGTGCTATAAAGGGCAGCTCCTACAATGAGCAGTTCTTC
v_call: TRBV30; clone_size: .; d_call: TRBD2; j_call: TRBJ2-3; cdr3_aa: CAWNSQGTSTDTPYF; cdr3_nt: TGTGCCTGGAACTCACAGGGGACTAGCACAGATACGCCGTATTTT
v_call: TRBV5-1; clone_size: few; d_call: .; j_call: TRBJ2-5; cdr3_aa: CASSLNAGVSMYQETQYF; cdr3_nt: TGCGCCAGCAGCTTGAACGCAGGGGTTTCAATGTACCAAGAGACCCAGTACTTC
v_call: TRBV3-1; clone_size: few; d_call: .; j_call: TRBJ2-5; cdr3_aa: CASSQQTDQETQYF; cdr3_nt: TGTGCCAGCAGCCAACAGACGGACCAAGAGACCCAGTACTTC
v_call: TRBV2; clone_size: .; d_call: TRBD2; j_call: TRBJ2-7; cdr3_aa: CASRPGTSGRGSSYEQYF; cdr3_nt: TGTGCCAGCAGACCCGGGACTAGCGGGAGGGGGAGCTCCTACGAGCAGTACTTC
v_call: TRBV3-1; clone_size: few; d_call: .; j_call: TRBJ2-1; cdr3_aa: CASSHYDREQFF; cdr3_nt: TGTGCCAGCAGCCACTACGACAGAGAGCAGTTCTTC
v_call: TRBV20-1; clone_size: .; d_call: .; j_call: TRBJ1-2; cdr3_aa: CSARDYGNGHTF; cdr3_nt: TGCAGTGCTAGAGATTACGGGAATGGCCACACCTTC
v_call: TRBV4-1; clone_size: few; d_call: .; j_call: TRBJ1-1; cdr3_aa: CASSQPPADIWSMNTEAFF; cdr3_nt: TGCGCCAGCAGCCAACCCCCGGCCGATATCTGGTCCATGAACACTGAAGCTTTCTTT
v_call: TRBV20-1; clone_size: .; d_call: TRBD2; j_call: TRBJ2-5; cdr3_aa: CSASRLAETQYF; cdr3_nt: TGCAGTGCCTCTCGACTAGCCGAGACCCAGTACTTC
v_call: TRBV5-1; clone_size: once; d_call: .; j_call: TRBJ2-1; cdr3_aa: CASSWEVSYNEQFF; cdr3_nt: TGCGCCAGCAGCTGGGAAGTATCCTACAATGAGCAGTTCTTC
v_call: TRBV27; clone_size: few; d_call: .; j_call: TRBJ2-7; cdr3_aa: CASSLEPGEAYEQYF; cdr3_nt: TGTGCCAGCAGTTTAGAACCGGGAGAGGCGTACGAGCAGTACTTC
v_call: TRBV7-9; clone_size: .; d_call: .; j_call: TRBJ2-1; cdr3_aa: CASSLAGGQGERFF; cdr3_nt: TGTGCCAGCAGCTTAGCGGGGGGCCAGGGTGAGCGGTTCTTC
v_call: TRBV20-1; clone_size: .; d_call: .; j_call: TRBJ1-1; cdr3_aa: CSANDNTEAFF; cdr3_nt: TGCAGTGCTAACGACAACACTGAAGCTTTCTTT
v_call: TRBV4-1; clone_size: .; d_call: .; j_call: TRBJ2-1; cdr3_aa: CASSQAERGEQFF; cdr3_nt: TGCGCCAGCAGCCAAGCTGAGCGCGGTGAGCAGTTCTTC
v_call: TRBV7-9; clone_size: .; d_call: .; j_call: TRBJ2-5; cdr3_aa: CASSLAGPVQETQYF; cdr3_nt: TGTGCCAGCAGCTTAGCGGGCCCGGTACAAGAGACCCAGTACTTC
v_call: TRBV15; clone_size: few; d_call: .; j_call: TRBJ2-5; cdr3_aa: CATSRGAGGKQETQYF; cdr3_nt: TGTGCCACCAGCAGAGGGGCAGGAGGAAAACAAGAGACCCAGTACTTC
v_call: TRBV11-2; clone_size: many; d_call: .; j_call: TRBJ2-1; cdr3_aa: CASSLDLERGNEQFF; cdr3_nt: TGTGCCAGCAGCTTAGATCTTGAGAGGGGCAATGAGCAGTTCTTC
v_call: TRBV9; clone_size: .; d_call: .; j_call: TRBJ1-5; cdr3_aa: CASSADSHHQPQHF; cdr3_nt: TGTGCCAGCAGCGCGGACAGTCACCATCAGCCCCAGCATTTT
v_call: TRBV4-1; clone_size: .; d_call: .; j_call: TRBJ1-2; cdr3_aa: CASSQGRGGYGYTF; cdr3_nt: TGCGCCAGCAGCCAAGGCAGGGGTGGCTATGGCTACACCTTC
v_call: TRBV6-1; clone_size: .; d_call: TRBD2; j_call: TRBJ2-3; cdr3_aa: CASRGLFTDTQYF; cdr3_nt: TGTGCCAGTAGGGGACTATTCACAGATACCCAGTATTTT
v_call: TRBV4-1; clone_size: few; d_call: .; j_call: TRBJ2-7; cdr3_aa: CASSQGAPRWNYEQYF; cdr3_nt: TGCGCCAGCAGCCAAGGGGCCCCCAGATGGAACTACGAGCAGTACTTC
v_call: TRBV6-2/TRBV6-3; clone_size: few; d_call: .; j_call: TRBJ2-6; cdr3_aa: CASSDPRMGTNSGANVLTF; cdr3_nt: TGTGCCAGCAGTGACCCGCGAATGGGCACCAACTCTGGGGCCAACGTCCTGACTTTC
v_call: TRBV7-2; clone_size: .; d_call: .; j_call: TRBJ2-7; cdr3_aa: CASSRETRVLNEQYF; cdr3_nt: TGTGCCAGCAGTAGGGAGACCAGGGTTCTCAACGAGCAGTACTTC
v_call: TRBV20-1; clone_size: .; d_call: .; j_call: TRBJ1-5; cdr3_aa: CSATSDGTNQPQHF; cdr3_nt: TGCAGTGCCACCTCGGACGGGACCAATCAGCCCCAGCATTTT
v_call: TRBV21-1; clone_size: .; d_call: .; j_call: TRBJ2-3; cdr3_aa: CASSKAAIGVPYYITDTQYF; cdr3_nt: TGTGCCAGCAGCAAAGCGGCGATCGGCGTCCCCTACTATATCACAGATACGCAGTATTTT
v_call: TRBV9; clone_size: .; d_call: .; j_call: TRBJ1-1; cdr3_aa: CASSAQGTEAFF; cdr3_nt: TGTGCCAGCAGCGCACAGGGAACTGAAGCTTTCTTT
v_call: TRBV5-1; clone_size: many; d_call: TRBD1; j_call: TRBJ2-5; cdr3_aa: CASSLQGAQETQYF; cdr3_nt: TGTGCCAGCAGCTTACAGGGGGCCCAAGAGACCCAGTACTTC
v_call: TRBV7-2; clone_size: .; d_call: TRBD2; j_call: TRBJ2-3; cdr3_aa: CASGWEGRGIRDTQYF; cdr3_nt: TGTGCCAGCGGATGGGAGGGGCGGGGGATAAGAGATACGCAGTATTTT
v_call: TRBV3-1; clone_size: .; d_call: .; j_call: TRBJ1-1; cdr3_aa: CASSPWPNTEAFF; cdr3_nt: TGTGCCAGCAGCCCCTGGCCAAACACTGAAGCTTTCTTT
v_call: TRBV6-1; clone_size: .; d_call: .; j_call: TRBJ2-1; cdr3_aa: CATRAGIMHLSSYNEQFF; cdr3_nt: TGTGCCACACGGGCAGGAATCATGCACCTAAGCTCCTACAATGAGCAGTTCTTC
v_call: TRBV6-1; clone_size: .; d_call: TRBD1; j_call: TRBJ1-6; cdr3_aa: CASSARTGEGNSPLHF; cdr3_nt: TGTGCCAGCAGTGCCCGGACAGGGGAAGGTAATTCACCCCTCCACTTT
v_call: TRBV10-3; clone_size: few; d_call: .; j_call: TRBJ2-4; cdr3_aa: CAISEGSPIPIAKNIQYF; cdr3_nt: TGTGCCATCAGTGAGGGATCACCTATTCCGATAGCCAAAAACATTCAGTACTTC
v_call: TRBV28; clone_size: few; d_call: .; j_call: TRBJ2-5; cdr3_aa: CASSPAGQGGETQYF; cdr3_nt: TGTGCCAGCAGCCCAGCCGGGCAGGGAGGAGAGACCCAGTACTTC
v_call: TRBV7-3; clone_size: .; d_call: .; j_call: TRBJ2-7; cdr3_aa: CASSPPTDYEQYF; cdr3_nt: TGTGCCAGCAGCCCACCGACGGACTACGAGCAGTACTTC